Listed below are T cell receptor beta chains from one sample, sequenced in a study of T cell responses to AZD1222 COVID-19 vaccine. TCRdb's table, derived via immunoSEQ multiplex PCR, lists solely in-frame clones and lacks some. The sample carries 150,000 to 200,000 clones, 90% to 95% recorded once. Specimen: peripheral blood, collected 28 days after the second dose of the MenACWY control vaccine. These receptors were collected from an adult who received the MenACWY meningococcal vaccine as a control. Both conserved end residues are part of each CDR3. Each record gives: J gene, clone size, D gene, V gene, CDR3 protein, CDR3 DNA. D genes are given only for firm matches. Some rows have no size entry. The others give once, few or many, or a class for an expanded clone.

j_gene: TRBJ2-2; abundance: -; d_gene: -; v_gene: TRBV5-1; CDR3aa: CASSLGPTVTNTGELFF; CDR3nt: TGCGCCAGCAGCTTGGGTCCTACAGTTACGAACACCGGGGAGCTGTTTTTT
j_gene: TRBJ2-5; abundance: -; d_gene: -; v_gene: TRBV6-5; CDR3aa: CASRKGAEETQYF; CDR3nt: TGTGCCAGCAGAAAGGGCGCGGAAGAGACCCAGTACTTC
j_gene: TRBJ1-4; abundance: -; d_gene: -; v_gene: TRBV28; CDR3aa: CASSPRGASGEKLFF; CDR3nt: TGTGCCAGCAGTCCCCGAGGGGCCAGCGGCGAAAAACTGTTTTTT
j_gene: TRBJ1-6; abundance: once; d_gene: -; v_gene: TRBV27; CDR3aa: CASSWGGVGNSPLHF; CDR3nt: TGTGCCAGCAGTTGGGGGGGGGTTGGTAATTCACCCCTCCACTTT
j_gene: TRBJ1-2; abundance: once; d_gene: TRBD1; v_gene: TRBV15; CDR3aa: CATSRTGGGDYGYTF; CDR3nt: TGTGCCACCAGCAGGACAGGGGGAGGTGACTATGGCTACACCTTC
j_gene: TRBJ2-3; abundance: -; d_gene: TRBD2; v_gene: TRBV30; CDR3aa: CASSPSGTSLTDTQYF; CDR3nt: TGTGCCTCGTCACCCTCCGGGACTAGCTTAACAGATACGCAGTATTTT
j_gene: TRBJ2-1; abundance: once; d_gene: -; v_gene: TRBV5-6; CDR3aa: CASSLRGPDVPYNEQFF; CDR3nt: TGTGCCAGCAGCTTAAGGGGCCCGGACGTTCCCTACAATGAGCAGTTCTTC
j_gene: TRBJ1-1; abundance: -; d_gene: -; v_gene: TRBV6-5; CDR3aa: CASSYGGSLNTEAFF; CDR3nt: TGTGCCAGCAGTTACGGGGGCAGCTTGAACACTGAAGCTTTCTTT
j_gene: TRBJ1-2; abundance: -; d_gene: TRBD1; v_gene: TRBV19; CDR3aa: CASSDRGYGYTF; CDR3nt: TGTGCCAGTAGTGACAGGGGGTATGGCTACACCTTC
j_gene: TRBJ1-5; abundance: -; d_gene: TRBD1; v_gene: TRBV5-8; CDR3aa: CASSGDRGTGQPQHF; CDR3nt: TGTGCCAGCAGCGGAGACAGGGGAACGGGACAGCCCCAGCATTTT
j_gene: TRBJ1-6; abundance: -; d_gene: TRBD1; v_gene: TRBV5-4; CDR3aa: CASSPGQSNSPLHF; CDR3nt: TGTGCCAGCAGCCCGGGACAGTCTAATTCACCCCTCCACTTT
j_gene: TRBJ1-6; abundance: once; d_gene: -; v_gene: TRBV6-1; CDR3aa: CASSEQNNSPLHF; CDR3nt: TGTGCCAGCAGTGAACAGAATAATTCACCCCTCCACTTT
j_gene: TRBJ1-1; abundance: -; d_gene: TRBD1; v_gene: TRBV29-1; CDR3aa: CSVSGQGDTEAFF; CDR3nt: TGCAGCGTTTCGGGACAGGGAGATACTGAAGCTTTCTTT
j_gene: TRBJ2-2; abundance: once; d_gene: TRBD2; v_gene: TRBV5-8; CDR3aa: CASSLERTSGGFRNTGELFF; CDR3nt: TGTGCCAGCAGCTTGGAGCGAACTAGCGGGGGGTTTCGGAACACCGGGGAGCTGTTTTTT
j_gene: TRBJ1-2; abundance: few; d_gene: TRBD1; v_gene: TRBV10-1; CDR3aa: CASRGQYGGYTF; CDR3nt: TGCGCCAGCAGGGGACAGTATGGTGGCTACACCTTC
j_gene: TRBJ1-6; abundance: -; d_gene: -; v_gene: TRBV12-3/TRBV12-4; CDR3aa: CASSTTIGSPLHF; CDR3nt: TGTGCCAGCAGTACGACAATTGGTTCACCCCTCCACTTT
j_gene: TRBJ1-1; abundance: -; d_gene: -; v_gene: TRBV25-1; CDR3aa: CASRRGGGLSTEAFF; CDR3nt: TGTGCCAGCAGAAGGGGAGGGGGTTTATCCACTGAAGCTTTCTTT
j_gene: TRBJ2-7; abundance: -; d_gene: -; v_gene: TRBV30; CDR3aa: CAWSGAGYSYEQYF; CDR3nt: TGTGCCTGGAGTGGCGCAGGGTATTCCTACGAGCAGTACTTC
j_gene: TRBJ1-1; abundance: -; d_gene: -; v_gene: TRBV5-5; CDR3aa: CASSTASQGAEAFF; CDR3nt: TGTGCCAGCAGCACGGCTTCTCAGGGTGCTGAAGCTTTCTTT
j_gene: TRBJ1-5; abundance: -; d_gene: -; v_gene: TRBV19; CDR3aa: CASSTPPGEPQHF; CDR3nt: TGTGCCAGTAGTACCCCCCCGGGGGAGCCCCAGCATTTT
j_gene: TRBJ1-1; abundance: -; d_gene: -; v_gene: TRBV5-7; CDR3aa: CASSLYSRAEAFF; CDR3nt: TGTGCCAGCAGCTTGTATTCGAGGGCTGAAGCTTTCTTT
j_gene: TRBJ1-5; abundance: -; d_gene: -; v_gene: TRBV2; CDR3aa: CASAQYSNQPQHF; CDR3nt: TGTGCCAGCGCCCAGTATAGCAATCAGCCCCAGCATTTT
j_gene: TRBJ1-5; abundance: -; d_gene: -; v_gene: TRBV6-5; CDR3aa: CASLGQTYSNQPQHF; CDR3nt: TGTGCCAGCTTAGGACAGACATATAGCAATCAGCCCCAGCATTTT
j_gene: TRBJ2-1; abundance: -; d_gene: -; v_gene: TRBV19; CDR3aa: CASSIAAISYNEQFF; CDR3nt: TGTGCCAGTAGTATTGCAGCGATCTCCTACAATGAGCAGTTCTTC
j_gene: TRBJ1-1; abundance: -; d_gene: -; v_gene: TRBV5-1; CDR3aa: CASSFNGDTEAFF; CDR3nt: TGCGCCAGCAGCTTCAACGGGGACACTGAAGCTTTCTTT
j_gene: TRBJ1-6; abundance: once; d_gene: TRBD1; v_gene: TRBV5-8; CDR3aa: CASSLGDRDYSPLHF; CDR3nt: TGTGCCAGCAGCTTAGGGGACAGGGATTATTCACCCCTCCACTTT
j_gene: TRBJ1-4; abundance: -; d_gene: -; v_gene: TRBV5-6; CDR3aa: CASSLFLNHEKLFF; CDR3nt: TGTGCCAGCAGCTTGTTCCTCAACCATGAAAAACTGTTTTTT
j_gene: TRBJ2-2; abundance: once; d_gene: -; v_gene: TRBV5-1; CDR3aa: CASSFDYSGELFF; CDR3nt: TGCGCCAGCAGCTTTGACTACTCCGGGGAGCTGTTTTTT
j_gene: TRBJ1-6; abundance: once; d_gene: -; v_gene: TRBV3-1/TRBV3-2; CDR3aa: CASSQEGRKSPLHF; CDR3nt: TGTGCCAGCAGCCAAGAGGGTAGGAAATCACCCCTCCACTTT
j_gene: TRBJ1-1; abundance: -; d_gene: -; v_gene: TRBV7-9; CDR3aa: CASSEAATVNTEAFF; CDR3nt: TGTGCCAGCAGTGAGGCCGCGACAGTAAACACTGAAGCTTTCTTT
j_gene: TRBJ2-5; abundance: -; d_gene: -; v_gene: TRBV3-1/TRBV3-2; CDR3aa: CASSQDRDMKTQYF; CDR3nt: TGTGCCAGCAGCCAAGATAGGGACATGAAGACCCAGTACTTC
j_gene: TRBJ1-2; abundance: -; d_gene: -; v_gene: TRBV9; CDR3aa: CASSVVSGPTYGYTF; CDR3nt: TGTGCCAGCAGCGTAGTCTCGGGGCCCACTTATGGCTACACCTTC
j_gene: TRBJ1-4; abundance: -; d_gene: -; v_gene: TRBV28; CDR3aa: CASSPGGHRLATNEKLFF; CDR3nt: TGTGCCAGCAGCCCCGGTGGGCACCGGCTCGCAACTAATGAAAAACTGTTTTTT
j_gene: TRBJ2-7; abundance: -; d_gene: -; v_gene: TRBV12-3/TRBV12-4; CDR3aa: CASRPRGIREQYF; CDR3nt: TGTGCCAGCAGACCGAGGGGGATTCGCGAGCAGTACTTC
j_gene: TRBJ1-2; abundance: -; d_gene: -; v_gene: TRBV23-1; CDR3aa: CASSQYRHPSNYGYTF; CDR3nt: TGCGCCAGCAGTCAATACCGACATCCATCTAACTATGGCTACACCTTC
j_gene: TRBJ1-5; abundance: -; d_gene: -; v_gene: TRBV6-5; CDR3aa: CASSTHQPQHF; CDR3nt: TGTGCCAGCAGTACACATCAGCCCCAGCATTTT
j_gene: TRBJ1-6; abundance: -; d_gene: -; v_gene: TRBV12-2; CDR3aa: CASRARQATNSPLHF; CDR3nt: TGTGCAAGTCGCGCCCGACAGGCGACCAATTCACCCCTCCACTTT
j_gene: TRBJ2-3; abundance: -; d_gene: TRBD2; v_gene: TRBV7-9; CDR3aa: CASSSQAGLFSVTDTQYF; CDR3nt: TGTGCCAGCAGCTCTCAAGCGGGACTTTTCTCGGTCACAGATACGCAGTATTTT
j_gene: TRBJ2-2; abundance: once; d_gene: -; v_gene: TRBV3-1/TRBV3-2; CDR3aa: CASSPASGELFF; CDR3nt: TGTGCCAGCAGCCCCGCGTCCGGGGAGCTGTTTTTT
j_gene: TRBJ2-3; abundance: -; d_gene: -; v_gene: TRBV18; CDR3aa: CASSPPFMIRRDTDTQYF; CDR3nt: TGTGCCAGCTCACCACCGTTTATGATCCGGCGCGATACAGATACGCAGTATTTT
j_gene: TRBJ1-5; abundance: -; d_gene: -; v_gene: TRBV3-1/TRBV3-2; CDR3aa: CASGDISNQPQHF; CDR3nt: TGTGCCAGCGGAGACATTAGCAATCAGCCCCAGCATTTT
j_gene: TRBJ2-1; abundance: -; d_gene: -; v_gene: TRBV5-1; CDR3aa: CASSLVIRKNEQFF; CDR3nt: TGCGCCAGCAGCTTGGTTATCCGGAAGAATGAGCAGTTCTTC
j_gene: TRBJ1-2; abundance: -; d_gene: -; v_gene: TRBV7-2; CDR3aa: CASSYTGNSGYTF; CDR3nt: TGTGCCAGCAGCTATACAGGGAACTCTGGCTACACCTTC
j_gene: TRBJ1-5; abundance: -; d_gene: -; v_gene: TRBV12-3/TRBV12-4; CDR3aa: CASRAYRDQPQHF; CDR3nt: TGTGCCAGCAGAGCATACAGAGATCAGCCCCAGCATTTT
j_gene: TRBJ1-6; abundance: -; d_gene: -; v_gene: TRBV6-2/TRBV6-3; CDR3aa: CASSYSEGSYNSPLHF; CDR3nt: TGTGCCAGCAGTTACTCGGAAGGATCCTATAATTCACCCCTCCACTTT
j_gene: TRBJ1-2; abundance: -; d_gene: -; v_gene: TRBV5-1; CDR3aa: CASSLEGGEANYGYTF; CDR3nt: TGCGCCAGCAGCTTGGAAGGGGGGGAAGCTAACTATGGCTACACCTTC
j_gene: TRBJ1-6; abundance: -; d_gene: TRBD1; v_gene: TRBV7-2; CDR3aa: CASSLQGAVYNSPLHF; CDR3nt: TGTGCCAGCAGCCTACAGGGGGCAGTCTATAATTCACCCCTCCACTTT